This T cell receptor (beta chain) was sequenced during a study of spatial heterogeneity in lung cancer. The wider study: Raw-read counts averaged over ten per unique TCR and UMI combination.

The germline V and J ends were trimmed by 1 base and 0 bases, with 7 bases remaining between them. This CDR3 spans 15 amino acids. Germline values: CDR1 SGHAT, CDR2 FQNNGV. MiXCR, applied by TCRdb to the 5' RACE reads, yields one record per CDR3 protein. Counted here are some 41,000 distinct CDR3 sequences, approximately 22% occurring once; the ten biggest clones make up less than 9%. The time point was: blood at routine non-recurrence follow-up after resection. This clonotype occurred many times. This clonotype was obtained from a female donor with early-stage non-small cell lung cancer. Here the sequenced sample was PBMCs, taken at follow-up. V is TRBV11-2 and J is TRBJ2-1; a weak D match, TRBD2 (5 bases). This CDR3 is CASSLGGSSYNEQFF. The CDR3 coding sequence is TGTGCCAGCAGCTTAGGTGGGAGCTCCTACAATGAGCAGTTCTTC.